The 17 T cell receptor beta chains below were found in one sample sequenced in a study of T cells of healthy individuals. TCRdb redid the calling of the 5' RACE reads with MiXCR, one entry per CDR3 protein. The repertoire consists of 95,000 to 100,000 distinct CDR3 sequences, with approximately 15% occurring once and the leading ten covering 6.2%. The source of these receptors is a human donor in good health.

Many counts were recorded for this clonotype. DNA of the CDR3: TGCAGTGCTAGGATGACGGATGAGCAGTTCTTC. As protein: CSARMTDEQFF. The chain employs TRBV20-1 and TRBJ2-1; no reliable D call. This CDR3 region has 11 residues. Trimming took off 3 bases at V and 8 bases at J, with 8 bases between the two ends. Germline-derived CDR1 and CDR2 are DFQATT and SNEGSKA (reference sequence).

This clonotype occurred a few times. The chain uses TRBV4-2 and TRBJ1-2; TRBD1 matches at 8 bases. The CDR3 contains 14 residues. V gave up 1 base and J gave up 7 bases; unmatched junction bases: 5. In germline, CDR1 is LGHNA, CDR2 YNFKEQ. The CDR3 loop reads CASSQVGQGVGYTF. CDR3 nucleotides: TGTGCCAGCAGCCAAGTAGGACAGGGAGTTGGCTACACCTTC.

This clonotype was recorded only once. The V call is TRBV6-4, the J call TRBJ2-2, with D perhaps TRBD1 (5 bases). Germline CDR1 MRHNA, CDR2 SNTAGT. This CDR3 is 16 amino acids long. V lost 7 bases, J lost 1 base, and 16 bases lay in between. CDR3 sequence: CASMIRGRENTGELFF. DNA for the CDR3: TGTGCCAGCATGATCAGAGGCAGGGAGAACACCGGGGAGCTGTTTTTT.

There are a few counts of this clonotype. The V call is TRBV20-1, the J call TRBJ2-2, with D perhaps matching TRBD1 (6 bases). Germline V gene data show CDR1 as DFQATT and CDR2 as SNEGSKA (reference sequence). The CDR3 length is 14 residues. Deletions cut 2 bases from V and 4 bases from J, with 11 bases between. In DNA form, the CDR3 reads TGCAGTGCTAGAAAGGGGGACCTCACCGGGGAGCTGTTTTTT. This sequence encodes CSARKGDLTGELFF.

The table lists this clonotype with a few counts. The chain uses TRBV5-1 and TRBJ2-5; D tentatively fits TRBD1 or TRBD2 (5 bases each). This CDR3 comprises 13 residues. Germline V gene data show CDR1 as SGHRS and CDR2 as YFSETQ. Deletions cut 4 bases from V and 2 bases from J, with 9 bases between. The CDR3 loop is CASSGGPQETQYF. For the CDR3, the DNA is TGCGCCAGCAGCGGGGGACCTCAAGAGACCCAGTACTTC.

The chain carries TRBV9 and TRBJ2-7; possibly TRBD2 for D (7 bases). The CDR3 sequence is 14 residues long. V lost 3 bases to trimming and J lost 3 bases, with 13 bases between them. The germline V gene has CDR1 SGDLS and CDR2 YYNGEE. The CDR3 here is CASSAGGLFYEQYF. CDR3 DNA: TGTGCCAGCAGCGCGGGGGGCCTATTCTACGAGCAGTACTTC.

V gene TRBV7-2 combines with J gene TRBJ2-3; unclear D gene. Germline assignment: CDR1 SGHTA and CDR2 FQGNSA. The CDR3 runs 15 residues. Trimming left V 2 bases short and J 2 bases short, with 11 bases between. In nucleotides, the CDR3 is TGTGCCAGCAGCTTACAATGGGTTCTCACAGATACGCAGTATTTT. This sequence encodes CASSLQWVLTDTQYF.

This clonotype was counted ten times or more. This chain joins TRBV7-8 and TRBJ2-3; maybe TRBD2 (5 bases). The CDR3 length is 14 residues. Trimming took off 2 bases at V and 6 bases at J, with 12 bases between the two ends. Germline loops: CDR1 SGHVS, CDR2 FQNEAQ. In DNA form, the CDR3 reads TGTGCCAGCAGCTTATTACGGGGATCGGATACGCAGTATTTT. Protein: CASSLLRGSDTQYF.

This clonotype was observed at least ten times. The chain combines TRBV18 with TRBJ1-1; no firm D call. Germline lookup yields CDR1 KGHSH and CDR2 LQKENI. With 1 base removed from V and 5 bases from J, the gap between germline ends came to 11 bases. The length of the CDR3 is 14 residues. CDR3 loop: CASSPQGFQTEAFF. The CDR3 DNA reads TGTGCCAGCTCACCACAGGGTTTTCAGACTGAAGCTTTCTTT.

This clonotype was seen ten or more times. The rearrangement links TRBV11-1 to TRBJ2-2; D perhaps matches TRBD2 (6 bases). V gave up 5 bases and J gave up 5 bases, with 12 bases separating them. CDR3 length equals 14 residues. The germline CDR1 and CDR2 sequences are SGHAT and FQDESV (reference sequence). The CDR3 loop reads CASSRRGNTGELFF. CDR3 bases: TGTGCCAGCAGCCGCCGGGGGAATACCGGGGAGCTGTTTTTT.

J is TRBJ2-1 and V is TRBV20-1; maybe TRBD2 (6 bases). The CDR3 extends over 13 amino acids. Germline values: CDR1 DFQATT, CDR2 SNEGSKA (reference sequence). V was shortened by 7 bases and J by 0 bases, with 10 bases between the two germline ends. DNA of the CDR3: TGCAGTGATTCGACTAGCTCCTACAATGAGCAGTTCTTC. Translated: CSDSTSSYNEQFF.

This clonotype was counted between two and nine times. DNA for the CDR3: TGTGCCAGCAGGTGGACTAGCGGCGATACCTACGAGCAGTACTTC. This encodes CASRWTSGDTYEQYF. The chain joins TRBV27 to TRBJ2-7, with 10 bases matching TRBD2. The germline V gene encodes CDR1 MNHEY and CDR2 SMNVEV (reference sequence). V lost 6 bases and J lost 2; bases outside the gene matches: 7. CDR3 length: 15 residues.

This clonotype has ten or more counts. The V call is TRBV4-3, the J call TRBJ2-1; perhaps D is TRBD1 or TRBD2 (5 bases each). The CDR3 consists of 13 residues. V was cut by 0 bases and J by 8 bases, with 8 bases left in between. CDR1 and CDR2 (germline): LGHNA, YSLEER. The CDR3 spells CASSQDRGDEQFF. The CDR3 bases are TGCGCCAGCAGCCAAGATCGAGGGGATGAGCAGTTCTTC.

This clonotype was observed a handful of times. The chain carries TRBV7-9 and TRBJ1-4; 7 nucleotides match TRBD1. The V gene's germline CDR1 is SEHNR and CDR2 FQNEAQ (reference sequence). Trimming at V came to 11 bases and at J to 4 bases, leaving 4 bases not matched to a gene. This CDR3 is built from 12 residues. The CDR3 DNA reads as TGTGCCGCTGGGGACAGTAATGAAAAACTGTTTTTT. This gives the protein CAAGDSNEKLFF. The full variable domain, completed using reference TRBV7-9 and TRBJ1-4, is DTGVSQNPRHKITKRGQNVTFRCDPISEHNRLYWYRQTLGQGPEFLTYFQNEAQLEKSRLLSDRFSAERPKGSFSTLEIQRTEQGDSAMYLCAAGDSNEKLFFGSGTQLSVL.

This clonotype was recorded at least ten times. This sequence joins TRBV5-1 and TRBJ2-5, with unresolved D. The CDR3 loop spans 14 amino acids. Germline assignment: CDR1 SGHRS and CDR2 YFSETQ. Deletions cut 6 bases from V and 2 bases from J, with 14 bases between. The DNA of the CDR3 is TGCGCCAGCACACCGGGTAGTACACAAGAGACCCAGTACTTC. Amino acid sequence: CASTPGSTQETQYF.

The sample holds many counts of this clonotype. V is TRBV7-9 and J is TRBJ2-3; D remains ambiguous. The CDR3 loop spans 14 amino acids. V gave up 2 bases and J gave up 1 base, with 7 bases separating them. Germline CDR1 reads SEHNR; CDR2 reads FQNEAQ (reference sequence). The CDR3 sequence: CASSLNYGTDTQYF. The DNA for the CDR3 is TGTGCCAGCAGCTTAAACTACGGCACAGATACGCAGTATTTT.

This clonotype has more than one count but fewer than ten. The V and J genes are TRBV20-1 and TRBJ1-2, with D possibly matching TRBD1 (6 bases). Trimming shortened V by 7 bases and J by 7 bases, and 16 bases separated the two germline ends. The CDR3 consists of 12 residues. Germline assignment: CDR1 DFQATT and CDR2 SNEGSKA (reference sequence). CDR3 DNA sequence: TGCAGTGGCAGGGGAGAAGTTAGTGGCTACACCTTC. Its translation is CSGRGEVSGYTF.